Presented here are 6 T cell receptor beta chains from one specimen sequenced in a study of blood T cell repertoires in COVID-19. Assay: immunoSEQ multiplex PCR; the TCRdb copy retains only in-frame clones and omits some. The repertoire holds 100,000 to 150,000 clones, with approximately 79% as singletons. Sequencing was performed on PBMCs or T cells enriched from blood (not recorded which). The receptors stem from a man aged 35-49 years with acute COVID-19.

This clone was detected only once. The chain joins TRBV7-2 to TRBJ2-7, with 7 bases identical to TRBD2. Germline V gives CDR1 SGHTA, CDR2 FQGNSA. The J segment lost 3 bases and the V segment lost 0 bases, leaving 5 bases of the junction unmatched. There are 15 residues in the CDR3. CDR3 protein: CASSLAVAGLYEQYF. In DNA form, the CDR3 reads TGTGCCAGCAGCTTAGCTGTAGCGGGTCTCTACGAGCAGTACTTC.

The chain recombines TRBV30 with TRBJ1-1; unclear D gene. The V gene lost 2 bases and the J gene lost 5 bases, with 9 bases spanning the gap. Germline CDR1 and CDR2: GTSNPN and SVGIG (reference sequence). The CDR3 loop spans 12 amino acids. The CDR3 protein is CAWSRRWTEAFF. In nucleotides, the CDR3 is TGTGCCTGGAGTCGCAGATGGACTGAAGCTTTCTTT.

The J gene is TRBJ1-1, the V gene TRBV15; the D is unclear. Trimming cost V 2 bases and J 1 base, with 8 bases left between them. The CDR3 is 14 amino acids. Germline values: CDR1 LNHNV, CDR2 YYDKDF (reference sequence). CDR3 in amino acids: CATSRPERNTEAFF. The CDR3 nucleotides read TGTGCCACCAGCAGACCTGAGAGGAACACTGAAGCTTTCTTT.

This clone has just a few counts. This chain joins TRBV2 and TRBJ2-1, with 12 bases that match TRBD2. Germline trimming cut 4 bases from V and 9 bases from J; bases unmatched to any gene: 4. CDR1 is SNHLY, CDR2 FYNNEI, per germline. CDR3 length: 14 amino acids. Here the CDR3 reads CASSGLAGESEQFF. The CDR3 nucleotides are TGTGCCAGCAGTGGACTAGCGGGAGAGAGTGAGCAGTTCTTC.

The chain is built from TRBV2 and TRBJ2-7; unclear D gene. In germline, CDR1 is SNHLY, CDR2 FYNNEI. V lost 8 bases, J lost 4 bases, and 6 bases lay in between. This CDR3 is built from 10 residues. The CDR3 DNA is TGTGCCAGCGGAGATTACGAGCAGTACTTC. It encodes CASGDYEQYF.

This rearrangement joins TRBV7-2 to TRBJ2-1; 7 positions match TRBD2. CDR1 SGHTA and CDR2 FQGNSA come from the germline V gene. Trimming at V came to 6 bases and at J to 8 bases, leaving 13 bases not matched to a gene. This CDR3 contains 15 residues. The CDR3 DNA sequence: TGTGCCAGCAGGCCCCCCAGACTAGCTATCGATGAGCAGTTCTTC. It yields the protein CASRPPRLAIDEQFF.